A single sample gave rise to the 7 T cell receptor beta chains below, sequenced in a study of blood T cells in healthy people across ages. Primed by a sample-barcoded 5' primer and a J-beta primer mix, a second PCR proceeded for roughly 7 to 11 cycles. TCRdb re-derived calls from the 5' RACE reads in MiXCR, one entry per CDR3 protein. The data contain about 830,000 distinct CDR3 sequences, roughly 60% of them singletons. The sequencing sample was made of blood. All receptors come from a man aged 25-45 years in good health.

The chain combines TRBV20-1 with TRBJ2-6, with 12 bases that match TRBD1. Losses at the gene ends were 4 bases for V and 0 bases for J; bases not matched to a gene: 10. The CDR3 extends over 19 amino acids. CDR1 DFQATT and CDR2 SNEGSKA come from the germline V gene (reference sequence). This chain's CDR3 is CSATSPGTGGCSGANVLTF. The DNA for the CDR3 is TGCAGTGCTACCAGCCCAGGGACAGGGGGCTGCTCTGGGGCCAACGTCCTGACTTTC.

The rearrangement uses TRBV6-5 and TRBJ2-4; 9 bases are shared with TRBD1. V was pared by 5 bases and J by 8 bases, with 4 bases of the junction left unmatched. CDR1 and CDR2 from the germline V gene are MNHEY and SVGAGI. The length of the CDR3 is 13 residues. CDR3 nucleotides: TGTGCCAGCAGTGACAGACAGGGGGACATTCAGTACTTC. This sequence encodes CASSDRQGDIQYF.

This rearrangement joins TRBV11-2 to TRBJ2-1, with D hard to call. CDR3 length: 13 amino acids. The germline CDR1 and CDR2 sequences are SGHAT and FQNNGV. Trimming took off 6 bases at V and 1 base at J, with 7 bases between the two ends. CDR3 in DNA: TGTGCCAGCAGTCTTATATCCTACAATGAGCAGTTCTTC. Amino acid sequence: CASSLISYNEQFF.

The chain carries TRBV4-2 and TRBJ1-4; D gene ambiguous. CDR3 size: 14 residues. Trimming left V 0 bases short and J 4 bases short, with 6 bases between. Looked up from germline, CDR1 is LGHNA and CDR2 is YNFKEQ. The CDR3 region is CASSQDSINEKLFF. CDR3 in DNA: TGTGCCAGCAGCCAAGACAGCATTAATGAAAAACTGTTTTTT.

This CDR3 reads CSARDLGITDTQYF. Here the CDR3 DNA reads TGCAGTGCTAGAGATCTCGGGATCACAGATACGCAGTATTTT. V is TRBV20-1 and J is TRBJ2-3; D might be TRBD2 (5 bases). Trimming removed 0 bases from V and 2 bases from J, with 9 bases in between. CDR1 is DFQATT and CDR2 is SNEGSKA in the germline V gene (reference sequence). The CDR3 runs to 14 residues.

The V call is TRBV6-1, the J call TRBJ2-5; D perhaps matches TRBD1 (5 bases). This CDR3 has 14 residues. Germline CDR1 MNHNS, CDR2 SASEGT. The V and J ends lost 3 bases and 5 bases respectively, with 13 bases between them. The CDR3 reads CASSDTWGWETQYF. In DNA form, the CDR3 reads TGTGCCAGCAGTGACACCTGGGGCTGGGAGACCCAGTACTTC.

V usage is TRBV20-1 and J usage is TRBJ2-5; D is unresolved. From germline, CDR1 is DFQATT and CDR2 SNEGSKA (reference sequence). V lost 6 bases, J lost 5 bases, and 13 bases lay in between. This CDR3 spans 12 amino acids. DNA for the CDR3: TGCAGTGCGAGGATGGTGGGGGAGACCCAGTACTTC. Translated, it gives CSARMVGETQYF.